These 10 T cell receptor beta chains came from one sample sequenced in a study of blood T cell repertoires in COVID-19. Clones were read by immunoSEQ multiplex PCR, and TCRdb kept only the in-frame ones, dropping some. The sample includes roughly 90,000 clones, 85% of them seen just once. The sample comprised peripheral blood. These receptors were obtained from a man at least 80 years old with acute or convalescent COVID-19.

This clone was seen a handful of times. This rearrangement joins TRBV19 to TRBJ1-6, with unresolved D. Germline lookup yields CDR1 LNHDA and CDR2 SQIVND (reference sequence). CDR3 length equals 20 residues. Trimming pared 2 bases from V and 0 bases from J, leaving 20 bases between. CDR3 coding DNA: TGTGCCAGTAGTATAAGAGGAACGTCGCCCGGGAGCTCCTATAATTCACCCCTCCACTTT. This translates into CASSIRGTSPGSSYNSPLHF.

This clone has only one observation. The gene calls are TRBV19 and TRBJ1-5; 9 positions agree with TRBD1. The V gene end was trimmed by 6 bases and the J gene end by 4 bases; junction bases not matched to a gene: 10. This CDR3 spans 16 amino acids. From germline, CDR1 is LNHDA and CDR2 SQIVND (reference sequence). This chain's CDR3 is CASRRAGTGRNQPQHF. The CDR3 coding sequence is TGTGCCAGTAGGCGAGCCGGGACAGGGCGGAATCAGCCCCAGCATTTT.

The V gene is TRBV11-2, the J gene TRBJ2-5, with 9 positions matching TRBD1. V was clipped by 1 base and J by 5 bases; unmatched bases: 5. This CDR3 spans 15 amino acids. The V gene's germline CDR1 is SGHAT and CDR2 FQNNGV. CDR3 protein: CASSLVGTGSETQYF. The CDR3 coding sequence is TGTGCCAGCAGCTTAGTTGGGACAGGGAGTGAGACCCAGTACTTC.

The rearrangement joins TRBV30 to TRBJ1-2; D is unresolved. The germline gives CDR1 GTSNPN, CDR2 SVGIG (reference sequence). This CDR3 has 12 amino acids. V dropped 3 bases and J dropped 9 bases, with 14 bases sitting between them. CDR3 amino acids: CAWRGPSGSYTF. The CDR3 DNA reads TGTGCCTGGAGGGGCCCCTCGGGGAGCTACACCTTC.

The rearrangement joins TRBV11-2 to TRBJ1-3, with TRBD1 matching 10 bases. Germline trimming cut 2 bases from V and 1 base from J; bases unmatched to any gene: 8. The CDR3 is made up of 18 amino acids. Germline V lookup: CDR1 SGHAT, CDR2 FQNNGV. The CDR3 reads CASSLTPPGQGSGNTIYF. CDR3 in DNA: TGTGCCAGCAGCTTAACACCCCCGGGACAGGGGTCTGGAAACACCATATATTTT.

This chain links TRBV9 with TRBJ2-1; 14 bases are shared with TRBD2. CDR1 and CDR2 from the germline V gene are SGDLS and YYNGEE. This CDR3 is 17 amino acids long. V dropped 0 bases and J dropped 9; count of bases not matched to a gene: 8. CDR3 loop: CASSVVPTSGRVGEQFF. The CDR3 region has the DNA TGTGCCAGCAGCGTAGTTCCGACTAGCGGGAGGGTAGGTGAGCAGTTCTTC.

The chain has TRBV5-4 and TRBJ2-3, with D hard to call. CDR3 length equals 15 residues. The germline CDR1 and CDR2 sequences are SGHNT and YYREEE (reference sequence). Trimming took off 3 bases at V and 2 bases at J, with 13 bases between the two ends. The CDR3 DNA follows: TGTGCCAGCAGCTCCCGACTGTTAGTCACAGATACGCAGTATTTT. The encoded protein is CASSSRLLVTDTQYF.

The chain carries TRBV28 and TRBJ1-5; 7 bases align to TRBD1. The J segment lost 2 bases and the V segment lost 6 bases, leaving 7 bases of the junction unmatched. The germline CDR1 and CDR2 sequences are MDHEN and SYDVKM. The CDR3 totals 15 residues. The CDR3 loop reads CASRAQGVGNQPQHF. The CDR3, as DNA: TGTGCCAGCAGAGCCCAGGGGGTGGGCAATCAGCCCCAGCATTTT.

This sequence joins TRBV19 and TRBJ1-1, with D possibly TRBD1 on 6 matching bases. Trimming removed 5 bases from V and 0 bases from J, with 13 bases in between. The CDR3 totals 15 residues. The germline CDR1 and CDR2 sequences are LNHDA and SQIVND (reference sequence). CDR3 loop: CASSQGTVMNTEAFF. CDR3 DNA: TGTGCCAGTAGTCAGGGGACCGTAATGAACACTGAAGCTTTCTTT.

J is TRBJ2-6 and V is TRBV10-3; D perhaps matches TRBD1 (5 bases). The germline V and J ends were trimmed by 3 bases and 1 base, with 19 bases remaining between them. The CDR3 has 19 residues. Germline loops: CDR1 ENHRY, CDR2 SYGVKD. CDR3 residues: CAISEGRGLGGSGANVLTF. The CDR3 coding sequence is TGTGCCATCAGTGAAGGTAGGGGATTAGGCGGATCTGGGGCCAACGTCCTGACTTTC.